This T cell receptor beta chain came from a study of blood T cell repertoires in COVID-19. Study-wide context: PBMCs, B-cell-depleted T cells, or T cells were the source of the cDNA or gDNA that made up the material.

Sequenced by immunoSEQ multiplex PCR; TCRdb stores in-frame clones only, minus some. The sample includes 200,000 or so clones, about 80% of them seen just once. This CDR3 spans 13 amino acids. V shed 5 bases and J shed 6 bases, with 14 bases lying between them. In germline, CDR1 is SEHNR, CDR2 FQNEAQ (reference sequence). Participants' own reports of clinical history determined their cohort assignment. The receptor's source is a man aged 55 to 70 who had recovered from COVID-19. The genes are TRBV7-9 and TRBJ2-7; D is ambiguous. The sample was PBMCs or T cells enriched from blood (not recorded which). The CDR3, as DNA: TGTGCCAGCAGCGTCAACCAAGCTGGCGAGCAGTACTTC. Its protein is CASSVNQAGEQYF.